Shown below are 2 T cell receptor beta chains from a single sample sequenced in a study of T cell responses to AZD1222 COVID-19 vaccine. Clones were sequenced by immunoSEQ multiplex PCR, and TCRdb holds only the in-frame ones, with some missing. The table shows roughly 130,000 clones, with approximately 86% occurring only once. The sequenced sample was peripheral blood, obtained on day 0 of AZD1222 vaccination. Source of these receptors: an adult in good health.

The J gene is TRBJ1-6, the V gene TRBV30, with D maybe TRBD1 (6 bases). The germline V gene has CDR1 GTSNPN and CDR2 SVGIG (reference sequence). V lost 2 bases and J lost 10, with 15 bases in between. This CDR3 region has 14 residues. The CDR3 here is CAWSIEAGESPLHF. CDR3 nucleotide sequence: TGTGCCTGGAGTATTGAGGCAGGGGAATCACCCCTCCACTTT.

This rearrangement joins TRBV28 to TRBJ1-4, with D uncertain. From germline, CDR1 is MDHEN and CDR2 SYDVKM. The CDR3 spans 13 residues. The V end lost 10 bases, the J end lost 1 base, and 10 bases lay between the germline ends. This CDR3 is CAIKEGTNEKLFF. The DNA for the CDR3 is TGTGCCATCAAAGAGGGAACTAATGAAAAACTGTTTTTT.